The 14 T cell receptor beta chains reported below all come from one sample, sequenced in a study of T-cell reconstitution after alpha-beta-depleted transplantation in children. TCRbeta library preparation incorporated unique molecular identifiers. TCRdb re-called the PCR reads with MiXCR, one entry per CDR3 protein. The table shows 75,000 to 90,000 distinct CDR3 sequences, with 14% occurring only once. Here the sequenced sample was PBMCs, mostly from graft donor cells, taken 180 days after TCRalphabeta/CD19-depleted stem cell transplant. The receptor set was obtained from a male patient aged 2-15 years who had a stem cell transplant for acute lymphoblastic leukemia, so the T cells may come from the graft donor.

This clonotype appeared many times. This chain connects TRBV6-5 to TRBJ1-2; 7 nucleotides align to TRBD1. This CDR3 spans 15 amino acids. Germline assignment: CDR1 MNHEY and CDR2 SVGAGI. Trimming cost V 4 bases and J 3 bases; bases outside gene matches: 8. This chain's CDR3 is CASSLRGLGDYGYTF. CDR3 sequence (DNA): TGTGCCAGCAGTTTAAGGGGGCTAGGAGACTATGGCTACACCTTC.

This clonotype was seen more than once but under ten times. This chain joins TRBV20-1 and TRBJ1-5; D is unclear. In germline, CDR1 is DFQATT, CDR2 SNEGSKA (reference sequence). V lost 5 bases and J 0 bases, leaving 5 bases between the germline ends. The CDR3 length is 12 residues. The CDR3: CSASYSNQPQHF. DNA for the CDR3: TGCAGTGCTTCTTATAGCAATCAGCCCCAGCATTTT.

The chain has TRBV20-1 and TRBJ1-1; the match to TRBD1 covers 12 bases. The CDR3 consists of 20 residues. Germline V gives CDR1 DFQATT, CDR2 SNEGSKA (reference sequence). The V gene end was trimmed by 4 bases and the J gene end by 1 base; junction bases not matched to a gene: 19. The CDR3 DNA reads TGCAGTGCTACACCCACCCCGGGACAGGGGGCGACAAGTACGAACACTGAAGCTTTCTTT. Translated: CSATPTPGQGATSTNTEAFF.

This clonotype was detected a few times. The chain links TRBV28 to TRBJ1-6; weak D call: TRBD1 (6 bases). V was pared by 8 bases and J by 0 bases, with 11 bases between. Per the germline V gene, CDR1 is MDHEN and CDR2 is SYDVKM. This CDR3 comprises 15 residues. The CDR3 reads CASRGPGSYNSPLHF. The CDR3 nucleotides are TGTGCCAGCCGGGGGCCGGGCTCCTATAATTCACCCCTCCACTTT.

The V gene is TRBV7-2, the J gene TRBJ2-7; D gene uncertain. The V gene lost 0 bases and the J gene lost 0 bases, with 9 bases spanning the gap. From germline, CDR1 is SGHTA and CDR2 FQGNSA. The CDR3 has 15 amino acids. The DNA of the CDR3 is TGTGCCAGCAGCTTAGCACGGCCCGGCTCCTACGAGCAGTACTTC. It translates to CASSLARPGSYEQYF.

This clonotype was found a few times. The junction does not match germline at one end; this may be a read error. The rearrangement links TRBV4-3 to TRBJ2-4; either TRBD1 or TRBD2 may fit D (5 bases each). The CDR3 totals 14 residues. From germline, CDR1 is LGHNA and CDR2 YSLEER. CDR3 in amino acids: CASSHTRGPDPAHF. The CDR3 coding sequence is TGCGCCAGCAGCCATACCCGGGGCCCGGACCCGGCGCACTTC.

This clonotype appeared many times. V usage is TRBV11-2 and J usage is TRBJ2-4; D is unresolved. The V gene lost 1 base and the J gene lost 0 bases, with 4 bases spanning the gap. CDR1 is SGHAT and CDR2 is FQNNGV in the germline V gene. This CDR3 contains 14 residues. The chain's CDR3 is CASSLGRAKNIQYF. DNA for the CDR3: TGTGCCAGCAGCTTAGGCAGAGCCAAAAACATTCAGTACTTC. Full variable domain (rest looked up from reference TRBV11-2 and TRBJ2-4): EAGVAQSPRYKIIEKRQSVAFWCNPISGHATLYWYQQILGQGPKLLIQFQNNGVVDDSQLPKDRFSAERLKGVDSTLKIQPAKLEDSAVYLCASSLGRAKNIQYFGAGTRLSVL.

The CDR3 spells CASSLRRGPYEQYF. CDR3 sequence (DNA): TGCGCCAGCAGCTTACGGAGGGGCCCCTACGAGCAGTACTTC. The chain joins TRBV5-1 to TRBJ2-7; tentative D call: TRBD2 (6 bases). This CDR3 region has 14 residues. V was trimmed by 2 bases and J by 2 bases, leaving 11 bases between them. From germline, CDR1 is SGHRS and CDR2 YFSETQ.

This clonotype was seen a few times. The chain is built from TRBV5-4 and TRBJ1-2; maybe TRBD1 (5 bases). CDR3 length: 13 amino acids. Trimming took off 1 base at V and 8 bases at J, with 12 bases between the two ends. Germline V gives CDR1 SGHNT, CDR2 YYREEE (reference sequence). The CDR3 DNA follows: TGTGCCAGCAGCTTGAATGGGGGTGGAGGCTACACCTTC. Its protein product is CASSLNGGGGYTF.

This clonotype occurred many times. This chain links TRBV7-2 with TRBJ2-7; the match to TRBD1 covers 7 bases. The CDR3 is made up of 15 amino acids. CDR1 SGHTA and CDR2 FQGNSA come from the germline V gene. V gave up 5 bases and J gave up 4 bases; unmatched junction bases: 11. The CDR3 DNA follows: TGTGCCAGCAGCGGATTGGACAGGCCACGGTACGAGCAGTACTTC. Translated, it gives CASSGLDRPRYEQYF.

The chain employs TRBV29-1 and TRBJ1-4; 7 bases match TRBD1. Unmatched junction bases numbered 5, after V lost 7 bases and J lost 12 bases. Looked up from germline, CDR1 is SQVTM and CDR2 is ANQGSEA. The CDR3 contains 10 residues. CDR3 in amino acids: CSAGTVELFF. The DNA for the CDR3 is TGCAGCGCCGGGACAGTAGAACTGTTTTTT. The whole variable domain, remainder taken from reference TRBV29-1 and TRBJ1-4, is SAVISQKPSRDICQRGTSLTIQCQVDSQVTMMFWYRQQPGQSLTLIATANQGSEATYESGFVIDKFPISRPNLTFSTLTVSNMSPEDSSIYLCSAGTVELFFGSGTQLSVL.

This clonotype was seen a few times. V is TRBV28 and J is TRBJ1-5; TRBD1 might be the D (5 bases). V gave up 3 bases and J gave up 1 base, with 16 bases separating them. Germline V CDR1 and CDR2: MDHEN, SYDVKM. There are 17 residues in the CDR3. CDR3 protein: CASSFNAQGRSNQPQHF. The CDR3 coding sequence is TGTGCCAGCAGTTTCAACGCGCAGGGAAGAAGCAATCAGCCCCAGCATTTT.

This clonotype was seen repeatedly, ten times or more. V and J are TRBV5-5 and TRBJ2-7; D might be TRBD1 (6 bases). This CDR3 region has 12 residues. Trimming took off 3 bases at V and 4 bases at J, with 8 bases between the two ends. CDR1 is SGHKS and CDR2 is YYEKEE in the germline V gene (reference sequence). In DNA, the CDR3 is TGTGCCAGCAGCTCGCAGGGGTACGAGCAGTACTTC. Amino acid sequence: CASSSQGYEQYF.

This clonotype has just a few counts. The J gene is TRBJ1-5, the V gene TRBV20-1; 9 bases agree with TRBD1. The CDR3 contains 13 residues. Germline V gene data show CDR1 as DFQATT and CDR2 as SNEGSKA (reference sequence). V lost 6 bases, J lost 7 bases, and 7 bases stayed unmatched. CDR3 amino acids: CSAITGGGQPQHF. Written as DNA, the CDR3 is TGCAGTGCAATTACAGGGGGCGGGCAGCCCCAGCATTTT.